The rows below give T cell receptor beta chains drawn from one sample of a study of CD8 T cells in Susac syndrome. TCRdb re-called the immunoSEQ multiplex PCR reads with MiXCR, one entry per CDR3 protein. Of about 52,000 distinct CDR3 sequences listed, 93% are singletons. Sequencing used CD8+ T cells from PBMCs. The receptors were sampled from a human donor with multiple sclerosis. The CDR3 runs from the conserved cysteine through the conserved F or W.

CASSPHGGGFYEQYF,TRBJ2-7,TRBV9
CASMVRGQGYNSPLHF,TRBJ1-6,TRBV13
CASGAGTAFYTTEAFF,TRBJ1-1,TRBV7-9
CASSGTGPEQYF,TRBJ2-7,TRBV9
CSAALGTLGTEAFF,TRBJ1-1,TRBV20-1
CASSLRQDGSPLHF,TRBJ1-6,TRBV4-2
CASSSPSGGTDTQYF,TRBJ2-3,TRBV13
CASSPSTGPFQETQYF,TRBJ2-5,TRBV12-3/TRBV12-4
CASRPLSTDTQYF,TRBJ2-3,TRBV9
CSASGGHDTGELFF,TRBJ2-2,TRBV20-1
CSVLRTSGSTDTQYF,TRBJ2-3,TRBV29-1
CASSFGTGGDEQFF,TRBJ2-1,TRBV13
CASKTPWQAAGDAEAFF,TRBJ1-1,TRBV2
CASSGGPSSGANVLTF,TRBJ2-6,TRBV6-4
CASSQDAPGRGLENTEAFF,TRBJ1-1,TRBV4-3
CASSLRWGNTEAFF,TRBJ1-1,TRBV4-1
CASRKNDGYTF,TRBJ1-2,TRBV27
CASSQDKMLRGGYTF,TRBJ1-2,TRBV4-3
CASSKGAGTALNEKLFF,TRBJ1-4,TRBV21-1
CASSPREGYEQYF,TRBJ2-7,TRBV7-9
CASSLYGETQYF,TRBJ2-5,TRBV7-9
CATSPDRGSNQPQHF,TRBJ1-5,TRBV15